This T cell receptor (beta chain) was found in a study of memory B cells and T cells in multiple sclerosis (dated by TCRdb to the late 2010s). Notes on the research overall: The study compared TCR beta repertoires of autoproliferating peripheral T cells with brain lesion-infiltrating T cells in multiple sclerosis patients. TCR sequencing included two multiple sclerosis patients for whom either brain lesions at autopsy or brain-infiltrating cells from biopsy were available.

V is shortened by 2 bases, J by 3 bases, and the region joining them spans 10 bases. The CDR3 spans 14 residues, from the cysteine through the phenylalanine. This entry keeps only the CDR3 DNA: 42 bases, framed from base 1. According to the germline V gene, CDR1 reads WSHSY and CDR2 reads SAAADI. After CFSE-labeled PBMCs were cultured without a stimulus, the autoproliferating (CFSEdim) and non-proliferating (CFSEhi) T cell fractions were sequenced separately. In total, some 5x10^7 CFSE-labeled PBMCs were cultured without stimulus for less than 9 days, after which replicate wells were pooled. Labeling of PBMCs used 0.5 to 0.6 uM CFSE, and the cells were then grown in serum-free AIM-V medium with no exogenous stimuli added. PBMCs were obtained by Ficoll density gradient centrifugation and kept cryopreserved until use. Using a FACSAria III, live 7-AAD-negative cells were sorted, then washed with PBS and stored frozen at -80 degrees C as dry pellets.

For this clone: No cognate antigen has been identified for it. Qualities for individual bases were not recorded, and no much larger clone is one base off.

What the work shows at the level of the full study, not this receptor alone: Because clone-set sizes varied across compartments, the counts of shared clonotypes were affected, making normalization necessary.

TCRbeta CDR3 regions were amplified from extracted genomic DNA using the immunoSEQ Platform. Multiplex PCR, high-throughput sequencing and a vendor bioinformatics pipeline were combined in the immunoSEQ assay. In the paper's pipeline: Non-productive sequences and CDR3s under 4 amino acids long were removed, and the clonotype frequencies in each sample were recalculated. In immunoSEQ Analyzer 2.0, shared clonotypes were identified as those with identical CDR3 amino acid, V gene and J gene sequences. To normalize repertoire overlap, the number of shared clonotypes was divided by the product of the two clone-set sizes and multiplied by 1000 to give arbitrary units. This immuneACCESS table, as held by TCRdb, lists in-frame sequences with V and J called but not all clones. Of the missing ones, under half trace to an unresolved V gene in checked studies; the others have no known cause. V, J and clone size derive from that table, while D and trimming were established from the DNA sequence. This sample has some 49,000 clones in its table, and approximately 80% of those were observed once. Roughly 1.1% of the sample rests with the top ten.

The chain joins TRBV10-2 to TRBJ1-1, with the D gene too uncertain to name. Sequences were obtained from PBMCs from blood kept in culture. The source is a human donor with multiple sclerosis. The CDR3 sequence is CASSEAGWYTEAFF. DNA sequence: TGCGCCAGCAGTGAGGCAGGTTGGTACACTGAAGCTTTCTTT.